This T cell receptor beta chain emerged from a study of blood T cell repertoires in COVID-19. Across the study: The study drew acute and convalescent COVID-19 samples from the United States, Italy and Spain.

The CDR3 runs 18 residues. Germline-derived CDR1 and CDR2 are SGHRS and YFSETQ. V lost 0 bases and J lost 5; bases outside the gene matches: 9. In the source study's methods: The assay estimated nucleated cells by amplifying reference gene primers. The protocol was immunoSEQ multiplex PCR, while the TCRdb copy is restricted to in-frame clones and leaves out a portion. Clonal size and the V and J genes are those of that table, whereas D and trimming came from the DNA. The table has approximately 160,000 clones, roughly 90% seen once. The chain carries TRBV5-1 and TRBJ2-1, with 12 bases identical to TRBD2. This TCR derives from a man in his fifties with acute or convalescent COVID-19. What was sequenced was peripheral blood. The CDR3 protein is CASSLAATSGSFNNEQFF. CDR3 DNA sequence: TGCGCCAGCAGCTTGGCAGCGACTAGCGGGAGTTTCAACAATGAGCAGTTCTTC.